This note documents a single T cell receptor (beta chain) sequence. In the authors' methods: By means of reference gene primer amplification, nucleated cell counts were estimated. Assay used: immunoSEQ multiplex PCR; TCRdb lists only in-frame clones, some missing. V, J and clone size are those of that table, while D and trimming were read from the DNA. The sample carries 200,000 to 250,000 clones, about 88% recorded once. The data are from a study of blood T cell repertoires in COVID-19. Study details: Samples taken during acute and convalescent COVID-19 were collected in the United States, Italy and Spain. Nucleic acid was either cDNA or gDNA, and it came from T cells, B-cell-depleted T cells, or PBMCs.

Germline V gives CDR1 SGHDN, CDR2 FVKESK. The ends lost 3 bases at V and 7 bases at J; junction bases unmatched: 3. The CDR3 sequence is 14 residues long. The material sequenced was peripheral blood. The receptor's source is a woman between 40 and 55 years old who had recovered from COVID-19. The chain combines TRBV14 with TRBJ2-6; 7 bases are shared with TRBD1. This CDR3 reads CASSQRDRANVLTF. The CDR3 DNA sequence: TGTGCCAGCAGCCAGAGGGACAGAGCCAACGTCCTGACTTTC. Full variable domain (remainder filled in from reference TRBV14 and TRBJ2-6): EAGVTQFPSHSVIEKGQTVTLRCDPISGHDNLYWYRRVMGKEIKFLLHFVKESKQDESGMPNNRFLAERTGGTYSTLKVQPAELEDSGVYFCASSQRDRANVLTFGAGSRLTVL.